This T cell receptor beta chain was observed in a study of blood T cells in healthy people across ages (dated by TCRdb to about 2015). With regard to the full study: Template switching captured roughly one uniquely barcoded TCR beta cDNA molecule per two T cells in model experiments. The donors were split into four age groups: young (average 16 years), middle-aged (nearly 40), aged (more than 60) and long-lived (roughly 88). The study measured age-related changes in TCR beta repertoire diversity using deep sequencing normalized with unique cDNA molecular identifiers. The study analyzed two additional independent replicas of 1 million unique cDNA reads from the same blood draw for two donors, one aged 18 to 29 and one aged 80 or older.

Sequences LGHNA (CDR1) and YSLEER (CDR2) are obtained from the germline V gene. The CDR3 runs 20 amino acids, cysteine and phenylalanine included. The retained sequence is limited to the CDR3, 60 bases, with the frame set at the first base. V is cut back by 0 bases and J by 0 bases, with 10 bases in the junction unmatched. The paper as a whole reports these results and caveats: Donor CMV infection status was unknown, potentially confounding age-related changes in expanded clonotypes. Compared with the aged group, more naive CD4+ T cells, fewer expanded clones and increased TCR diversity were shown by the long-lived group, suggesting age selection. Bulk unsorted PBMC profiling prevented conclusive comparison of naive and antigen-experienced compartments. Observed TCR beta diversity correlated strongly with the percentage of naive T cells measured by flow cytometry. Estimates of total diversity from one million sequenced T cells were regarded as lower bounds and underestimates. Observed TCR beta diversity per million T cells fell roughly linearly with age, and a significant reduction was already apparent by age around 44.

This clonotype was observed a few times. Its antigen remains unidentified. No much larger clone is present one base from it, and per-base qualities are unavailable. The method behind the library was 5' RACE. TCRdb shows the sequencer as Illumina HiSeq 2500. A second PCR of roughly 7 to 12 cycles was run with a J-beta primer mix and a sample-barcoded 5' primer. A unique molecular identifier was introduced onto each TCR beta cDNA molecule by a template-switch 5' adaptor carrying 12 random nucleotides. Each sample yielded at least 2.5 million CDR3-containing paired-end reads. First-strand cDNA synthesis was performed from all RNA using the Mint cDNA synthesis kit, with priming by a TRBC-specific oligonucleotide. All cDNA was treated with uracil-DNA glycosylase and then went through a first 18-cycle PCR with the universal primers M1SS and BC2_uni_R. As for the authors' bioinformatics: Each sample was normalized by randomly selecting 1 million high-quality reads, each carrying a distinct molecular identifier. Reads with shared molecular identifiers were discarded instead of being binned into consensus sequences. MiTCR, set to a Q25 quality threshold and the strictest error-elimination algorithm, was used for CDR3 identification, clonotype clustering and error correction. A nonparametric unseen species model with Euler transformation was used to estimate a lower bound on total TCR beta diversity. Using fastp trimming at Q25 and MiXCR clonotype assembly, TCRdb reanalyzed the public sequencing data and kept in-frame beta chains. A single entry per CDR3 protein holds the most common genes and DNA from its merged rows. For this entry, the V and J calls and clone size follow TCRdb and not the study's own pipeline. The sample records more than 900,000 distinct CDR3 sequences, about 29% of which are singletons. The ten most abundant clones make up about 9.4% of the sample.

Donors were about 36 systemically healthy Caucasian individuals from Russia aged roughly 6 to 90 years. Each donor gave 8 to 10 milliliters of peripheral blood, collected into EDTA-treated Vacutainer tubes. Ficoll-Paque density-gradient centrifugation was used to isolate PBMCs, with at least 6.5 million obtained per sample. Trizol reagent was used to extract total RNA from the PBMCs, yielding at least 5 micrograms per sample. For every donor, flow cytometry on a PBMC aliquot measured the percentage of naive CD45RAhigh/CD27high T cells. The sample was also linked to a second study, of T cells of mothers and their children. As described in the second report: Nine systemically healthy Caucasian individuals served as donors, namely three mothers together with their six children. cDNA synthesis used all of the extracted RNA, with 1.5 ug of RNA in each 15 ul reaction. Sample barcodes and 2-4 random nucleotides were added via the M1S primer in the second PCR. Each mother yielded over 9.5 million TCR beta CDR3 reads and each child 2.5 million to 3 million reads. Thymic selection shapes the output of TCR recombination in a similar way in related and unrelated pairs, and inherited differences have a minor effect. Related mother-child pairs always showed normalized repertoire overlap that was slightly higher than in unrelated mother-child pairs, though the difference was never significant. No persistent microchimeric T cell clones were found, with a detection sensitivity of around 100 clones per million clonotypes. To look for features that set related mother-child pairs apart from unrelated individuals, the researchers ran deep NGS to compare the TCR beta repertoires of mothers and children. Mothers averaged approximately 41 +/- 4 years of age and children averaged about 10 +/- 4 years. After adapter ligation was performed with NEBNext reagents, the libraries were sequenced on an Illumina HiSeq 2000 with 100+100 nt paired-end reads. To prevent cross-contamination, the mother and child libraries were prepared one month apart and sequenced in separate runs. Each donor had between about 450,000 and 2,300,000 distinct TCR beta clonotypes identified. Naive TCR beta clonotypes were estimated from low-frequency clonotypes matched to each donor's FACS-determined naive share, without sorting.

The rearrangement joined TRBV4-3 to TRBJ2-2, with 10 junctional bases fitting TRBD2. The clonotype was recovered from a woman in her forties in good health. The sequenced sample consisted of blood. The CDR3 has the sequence CASSQDPASGGYPNTGELFF. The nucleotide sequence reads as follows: TGCGCCAGCAGCCAAGATCCGGCTAGCGGGGGCTATCCGAACACCGGGGAGCTGTTTTTT.